One T cell receptor (beta chain) is described in this entry. The antigen is unknown. This sample was included in a study of blood T cells in healthy people across ages. Study-wide results and caveats: Researchers deemed the diversity estimates from one million T cells underestimates. While age rose, TCR beta diversity per million T cells dropped in a roughly linear way. Leaving the PBMCs unsorted stopped any conclusive comparison of naive versus antigen-experienced cells.

Sample-barcoded 5' priming and a J-beta primer mix drove a second PCR of 7 to 11 cycles. TCRdb fed the 5' RACE reads into MiXCR, producing one record per CDR3 protein. This repertoire shows about 930,000 distinct CDR3 sequences, just under 30% found once; its top ten account for 10%. V lost 0 bases and J lost 5, with 17 bases in between. The germline CDR1 and CDR2 sequences are DFQATT and SNEGSKA (reference sequence). The CDR3 spans 16 residues. This same sample was also taken into another study, of T cells of mothers and their children. That report adds: The authors found no persistent microchimeric T cell clones.

The TCR sequence derives from a woman aged 35 to 49 in good health. This chain uses TRBV20-1 with TRBJ1-5; weak D call: TRBD1 (5 bases). What was sequenced was blood. The CDR3 loop is CSARDLGLPGDQPQHF. CDR3 in DNA: TGCAGTGCTAGAGATTTGGGGCTTCCTGGCGATCAGCCCCAGCATTTT.